The 20 T cell receptor beta chains below all came from one sample that was sequenced in a study of blood T cells in healthy people across ages. Alongside a J-beta primer mix, a sample-barcoded 5' primer served in a second PCR lasting roughly 6 to 11 cycles. MiXCR, run by TCRdb on the 5' RACE reads, gives a single entry per CDR3 protein. There are about 670,000 distinct CDR3 sequences in the sample; around 50% occur only once, and roughly 13% lies in the top ten. The specimen was blood. These TCRs come from a woman older than 75 in good health.

The chain joins TRBV3-1 to TRBJ2-7; 7 bases line up with TRBD1. Germline loops: CDR1 LGHDT, CDR2 YNNKEL (reference sequence). CDR3 length: 17 amino acids. The junction had 13 bases not matched to a gene; V was cut back by 4 bases and J by 1 base. CDR3 in amino acids: CASSPPADRLKSYEQYF. The CDR3 coding sequence is TGTGCCAGCAGCCCCCCCGCGGACAGGTTAAAGTCCTACGAGCAGTACTTC.

This rearrangement joins TRBV12-3 or TRBV12-4 to TRBJ2-5, with 8 bases that match TRBD2. The CDR3 extends over 15 amino acids. J was trimmed by 2 bases and V by 8 bases; bases with no gene match: 10. The CDR3 sequence: CASRQTGGRQETQYF. The CDR3 DNA follows: TGTGCCAGCCGACAGACGGGGGGGAGACAAGAGACCCAGTACTTC.

In this sample, this clonotype turned up once. A clone one base away is much larger, so this may be a read error. J is TRBJ2-5 and V is TRBV7-9; D is unresolved. CDR1 is SEHNR and CDR2 is FQNEAQ in the germline V gene (reference sequence). The CDR3 covers 14 residues. The CDR3 DNA reads TGTGCCGGCAGCTTCTTTACTGACCAAGAGACCCAGTACTTC. Translated, it gives CAGSFFTDQETQYF.

In the case of this clonotype: A read error may be the cause here, since a much bigger clone is one base away. The rearrangement uses TRBV11-1 and TRBJ2-5; the D gene is possibly TRBD1 (6 bases). The CDR3 covers 16 residues. Germline V CDR1 and CDR2: SGHAT, FQDESV (reference sequence). V was pared by 3 bases and J by 11 bases, with 25 bases between. Here the CDR3 DNA reads TGTGCCAGCAGCTTCCTACAGGGTACCAATAACAATGAGCAGTACTTC. This gives the protein CASSFLQGTNNNEQYF.

Regarding this clonotype: This may stem from a read error, because a much larger clone lies one nucleotide away. This rearrangement joins TRBV12-3 or TRBV12-4 to TRBJ2-3; D is possibly TRBD1 (6 bases). The CDR3 has 13 residues. V was trimmed by 7 bases and J by 2 bases, leaving 10 bases between them. In nucleotides, the CDR3 is TGTGCCAGCAATGGACAGATCACAGATACGCAGTATTTT. Translation: CASNGQITDTQYF.

The chain joins TRBV6-1 to TRBJ2-1, with D perhaps given as TRBD1 or TRBD2 (5 bases each). The end of the DNA fits TRBJ2-7 better, so the J call may be wrong. The CDR3 consists of 17 residues. Germline V gene sequence: CDR1 MNHNS, CDR2 SASEGT. The CDR3 loop is CASRRDHIGFAYNEQYF. For the CDR3, the DNA is TGTGCCAGCAGGAGGGACCACATCGGGTTCGCCTACAATGAGCAGTACTTC.

The rearrangement joins TRBV12-3 or TRBV12-4 to TRBJ2-7, with D possibly matching TRBD1 (8 bases). The CDR3 totals 15 residues. V lost 6 bases to trimming and J lost 7 bases, with 22 bases between them. The CDR3 spells CASSAGGTGFREQYF. In DNA, the CDR3 is TGTGCCAGCAGCGCCGGGGGGACAGGCTTTAGAGAGCAGTACTTC.

Concerning this clonotype: A read error may produce the germline difference seen at one junction end. The V gene is TRBV7-2, the J gene TRBJ2-1; D might be TRBD2 (5 bases). CDR3 length equals 15 residues. Germline V gives CDR1 SGHTA, CDR2 FQGNSA. CDR3: CAGSRWAGTNNEQFF. CDR3 DNA: TGTGCCGGCAGTCGTTGGGCGGGTACGAACAATGAGCAGTTCTTC.

Only a few counts were recorded for this clonotype. A read error is possible here, since a much larger clone lies one base away. V gene TRBV28 combines with J gene TRBJ2-1, with D perhaps TRBD2 (6 bases). The last part of the DNA fits TRBJ2-7 better; the J call may be wrong. This CDR3 region has 16 residues. The germline CDR1 and CDR2 sequences are MDHEN and SYDVKM. The CDR3 here is CASSRRDLYSYNEQYF. The CDR3 DNA sequence: TGTGCCAGCAGCCGACGGGACTTATACTCCTACAATGAGCAGTACTTC.

Comment on this clonotype: A much larger clone sits a single nucleotide away, making a read error possible. CDR3 residues: CASAWSPSGANVPTF. DNA for the CDR3: TGCGCCAGCGCGTGGAGTCCCTCTGGGGCCAACGTCCCGACTTTC. V gene TRBV5-1 combines with J gene TRBJ2-6, with a possible D match to TRBD1 (5 bases). Germline assignment: CDR1 SGHRS and CDR2 YFSETQ. The CDR3 spans 15 residues.

The rearrangement links TRBV7-3 to TRBJ2-1, with 8 bases matching TRBD1. The end of the DNA is better explained by TRBJ2-7, so the J call may be wrong. Germline lookup yields CDR1 SGHTA and CDR2 FQGTGA. The CDR3 loop spans 15 amino acids. The CDR3 sequence is CASSLQGATYNEQYF. The DNA for the CDR3 is TGTGCCAGCAGCTTACAGGGGGCAACCTACAATGAGCAGTACTTC.

The J gene is TRBJ2-5, the V gene TRBV19; 7 positions agree with TRBD2. Looked up from germline, CDR1 is LNHDA and CDR2 is SQIVND (reference sequence). This CDR3 contains 15 residues. Trimming removed 5 bases from V and 6 bases from J; junction bases left unmatched: 12. CDR3 protein: CASSPLAETKKTQYF. The CDR3 DNA reads TGTGCCAGTAGTCCTCTAGCGGAGACGAAGAAGACCCAGTACTTC.

In the case of this clonotype: Possible read error: a much larger clone is one base away. In DNA form, the CDR3 reads TGCGCCAGCAGCGTGCCGACGGCCACCTACGAGCAGTACTTC. This sequence encodes CASSVPTATYEQYF. V usage is TRBV5-1 and J usage is TRBJ2-7; D unresolved. The length of the CDR3 is 14 residues. Germline-derived CDR1 and CDR2 are SGHRS and YFSETQ. Between the trimmed V and J ends, which lost 4 bases and 2 bases, there was a span of 13 bases.

The sample holds one count of this clonotype. The chain uses TRBV10-3 and TRBJ2-1; D might be TRBD1 or TRBD2, each matching 5 bases. Germline lookup yields CDR1 ENHRY and CDR2 SYGVKD. V dropped 6 bases and J dropped 9 bases, with 24 bases sitting between them. This CDR3 spans 16 amino acids. CDR3 loop: CAIRGDVLGSNGEQFF. For the CDR3, the DNA is TGTGCCATCAGGGGGGACGTGTTGGGATCAAACGGTGAGCAGTTCTTC.

This clonotype appeared many times. CDR3 sequence: CASNPSGAGADTQYF. DNA of the CDR3: TGTGCCAGCAATCCTAGCGGAGCGGGGGCAGATACGCAGTATTTT. The chain couples TRBV9 to TRBJ2-3, with 8 bases that match TRBD2. Trimming cost V 6 bases and J 4 bases; bases outside gene matches: 10. Germline CDR1 is SGDLS and CDR2 is YYNGEE. This CDR3 is built from 15 residues.

This chain joins TRBV5-1 and TRBJ2-5; D unresolved. Between the trimmed V and J ends, which lost 4 bases and 2 bases, there was a span of 12 bases. Germline V CDR1 and CDR2: SGHRS, YFSETQ. The CDR3 runs to 14 residues. The CDR3 sequence is CASSPQVSQETQYF. As DNA, the CDR3 is TGCGCCAGCAGCCCCCAAGTCTCACAAGAGACCCAGTACTTC.

The chain recombines TRBV3-1 with TRBJ2-7; tentatively, D is TRBD2 (5 bases). Germline values: CDR1 LGHDT, CDR2 YNNKEL (reference sequence). This CDR3 has 13 amino acids. V lost 1 base and J lost 6, with 10 bases in between. The CDR3 sequence is CASSQAGSREQYF. The DNA of the CDR3 is TGTGCCAGCAGCCAAGCGGGGAGTCGCGAGCAGTACTTC.

The chain uses TRBV20-1 and TRBJ1-2; TRBD1 might be the D (5 bases). Trimming pared 4 bases from V and 6 bases from J, leaving 15 bases between. The CDR3 spans 13 residues. Germline CDR1 and CDR2: DFQATT and SNEGSKA (reference sequence). The CDR3 nucleotides are TGCAGTGCTAAAGCTTGGGGCAGGGATGGCTACACCTTC. It is translated as CSAKAWGRDGYTF.

This clonotype is a singleton in its sample. The rearrangement uses TRBV7-2 and TRBJ2-7; D is possibly TRBD2 (5 bases). The CDR3 totals 15 residues. Trimming removed 5 bases from V and 0 bases from J, with 14 bases in between. Germline CDR1 and CDR2: SGHTA and FQGNSA. CDR3 in amino acids: CASSPLGAGSYEQYF. DNA for the CDR3: TGTGCCAGCAGCCCGCTGGGTGCGGGCTCCTACGAGCAGTACTTC.

In the case of this clonotype: This may stem from a read error, because a much larger clone lies one nucleotide away. This chain joins TRBV9 and TRBJ1-2, with D perhaps matching TRBD1 (5 bases). The CDR3 covers 15 residues. Germline V lookup: CDR1 SGDLS, CDR2 YYNGEE. The CDR3 loop reads CVSSVVSGPTYGYTF. The DNA for the CDR3 is TGTGTCAGCAGCGTAGTCTCAGGGCCAACCTATGGCTACACCTTC.